This TCR beta chain emerged from a study of T cell responses to AZD1222 COVID-19 vaccine. Findings and caveats of the study: Clonal diversity was possibly underestimated, and the donors were mostly white British, with more females.

Per germline, CDR1 SGHNT and CDR2 YENEEA. This CDR3 has 14 amino acids. V lost 5 bases to trimming and J lost 2 bases, with 13 bases between them. Comments on this clone: The antigen is undetermined.

Repertoires were generated with immunoSEQ multiplex PCR, while TCRdb's copy carries only in-frame clones and drops some. Here the sample spans about 130,000 clones, approximately 85% being singletons. The sample here was peripheral blood, taken on day 0 of AZD1222 vaccination. The sequence was obtained from an adult in good health. The chain carries TRBV11-3 and TRBJ2-7; a weak D match, TRBD1 (7 bases). As DNA, the CDR3 is TGTGCCAGCAGCCCAGGGGGGCAGCCCTACGAGCAGTACTTC. Translating it yields CASSPGGQPYEQYF.